The entry that follows covers one T cell receptor beta chain sequence. This record comes from a study of T cell changes during pregnancy in multiple sclerosis. The data were produced by immunoSEQ multiplex PCR, yet TCRdb's version contains in-frame clones alone and is incomplete. The sample shows tens of thousands of clones, about 89% of them seen only once. Trimming left V 5 bases short and J 7 bases short, with 15 bases between. The length of the CDR3 is 14 residues. Germline V CDR1 and CDR2: LGHNT, FRNRAP. The sequence was collected from a female donor with multiple sclerosis, enrolled in a pregnancy study. Material: CD4+ T cells from peripheral blood mononuclear cells, obtained before pregnancy. V gene TRBV12-5 combines with J gene TRBJ1-5; perhaps TRBD1 as D (5 bases). CDR3 loop: CASGPDRVRQPQHF. CDR3 in DNA: TGTGCTAGTGGTCCAGACAGAGTAAGGCAGCCCCAGCATTTT.